What follows describes a single T cell receptor (beta chain). Data came from immunoSEQ multiplex PCR; TCRdb stores just in-frame clones and leaves some out. The repertoire holds about 130,000 clones, with around 76% as singletons. V lost 3 bases, J lost 9 bases, and 14 bases stayed unmatched. Germline CDR1 SQVTM, CDR2 ANQGSEA. This CDR3 comprises 17 residues. The sample is drawn from a study of blood T cell repertoires in COVID-19. Study at large: COVID-19 samples collected from the United States, Italy and Spain covered acute and convalescent phases.

V is TRBV29-1 and J is TRBJ2-1, with 13 bases identical to TRBD2. Source material: peripheral blood. The receptor was derived from a man between 60 and 75 years old with acute or convalescent COVID-19. This chain's CDR3 is CSVDRGLTSGRAVEQFF. The CDR3 region has the DNA TGCAGCGTTGACAGGGGCCTAACTAGCGGGAGGGCCGTTGAGCAGTTCTTC.